This is a list of T cell receptor beta chains from one sample in a study of blood T cell repertoires in COVID-19. Clones were sequenced by immunoSEQ multiplex PCR, and TCRdb holds only the in-frame ones, with some missing. Seen here are over 250,000 clones, over 75% observed once, and the top ten hold approximately 5.1%. Sequencing was done on a sample of peripheral blood. The receptors here all came from a man aged 50 to 60 with active or convalescent COVID-19. CDR3s include the opening cysteine and the closing phenylalanine or tryptophan. A D gene is named only where the DNA matches it firmly. A row's size may be missing; if present it is once, few, many or a size class.

>TRBJ1-3|TRBV19|.|.
TGTGCCAGTAGACAGTCGGAAAACACCATATATTTT
CASRQSENTIYF
>TRBJ1-6|TRBV30|TRBD1|.
TGTGCCTGCTCCAGGTCTCCGGGACAGGGTTACAATTCACCCCTCCACTTT
CACSRSPGQGYNSPLHF
>TRBJ2-6|TRBV7-9|TRBD1|.
TGTGCCAGCAGCCCCGGGACAGCGTCGACTCTGGGGGCCAACGTCCTGACTTTC
CASSPGTASTLGANVLTF
>TRBJ1-6|TRBV19|.|.
TGTGCCAGTAGTATCGGACAGCGTTATTCACCCCTCCACTTT
CASSIGQRYSPLHF
>TRBJ2-1|TRBV29-1|TRBD1|.
TGCAGCGTCGCTTTCGAGGGCAGGGGGACCAATGAGCAGTTCTTC
CSVAFEGRGTNEQFF
>TRBJ1-1|TRBV9|TRBD1|once
TGTGCCAGCAGCATGGGACAGGGAAAAGAAGCTTTCTTT
CASSMGQGKEAFF
>TRBJ2-7|TRBV5-1|TRBD1|once
TGCGCCAGCAGCTTGGCAGGCGGACAGGGGGGGTCCTACGAGCAGTACTTC
CASSLAGGQGGSYEQYF
>TRBJ2-2|TRBV3-1/TRBV3-2|TRBD2|.
TGTGCCAGCAGCCAGTCCGGGACTACCACCGGGGAGCTGTTTTTT
CASSQSGTTTGELFF
>TRBJ1-3|TRBV6-5|.|.
TGTGCCAGCAGTATGGACGGGATTTCTGGAAACACCATATATTTT
CASSMDGISGNTIYF
>TRBJ1-2|TRBV29-1|.|.
TGCAGCCCCGAACCAGGGAACGATGGCTACACCTTC
CSPEPGNDGYTF
>TRBJ2-2|TRBV4-3|.|.
TGCGCCAGCAGCCAAGAATACAGGGCGACCGGGGAGCTGTTTTTT
CASSQEYRATGELFF
>TRBJ2-5|TRBV5-8|.|.
TGTGCCAGCAGCTCCAGGGTCTTAGCCGAGACCCAGTACTTC
CASSSRVLAETQYF
>TRBJ2-3|TRBV21-1|.|once
TGTGCCAGCCCCCCTTACCCGGGACTAGCGGGAGTCGAAGGGGGAGATACGCAGTATTTT
CASPPYPGLAGVEGGDTQYF
>TRBJ2-7|TRBV5-6|.|.
TGTGCCAGCAGCTTGTCCCAGGGTCCCTACTACGAGCAGTACTTC
CASSLSQGPYYEQYF
>TRBJ2-1|TRBV24-1|.|few
TGTGCCACCAGTCTTTCCGGTTACAATGAGCAGTTCTTC
CATSLSGYNEQFF
>TRBJ1-5|TRBV27|.|.
TGTGCCAGCAGTTTGGAGGGACGGAATAATCAGCCCCAGCATTTT
CASSLEGRNNQPQHF
>TRBJ2-5|TRBV5-1|.|.
TGCGCCAGCAGCTTGGGGCATCCCGGGGAGACCCAGTACTTC
CASSLGHPGETQYF
>TRBJ2-4|TRBV5-4|.|.
TGTGCCAGCAGCACGCAGGGTGGTCAGGCCAAAAACATTCAGTACTTC
CASSTQGGQAKNIQYF
>TRBJ1-1|TRBV6-1|.|.
TGTGCCAGCAGTGAAGTTCCGGGGGTCGAGACTGAAGCTTTCTTT
CASSEVPGVETEAFF
>TRBJ2-5|TRBV5-1|TRBD2|.
TGCGCCAGCAGCTTGGCCGGCGGGAGGCCCCAAGAGACCCAGTACTTC
CASSLAGGRPQETQYF
>TRBJ2-3|TRBV30|.|.
TGTGCCTGGAGTATAGGGGGTGGGGATACGCAGTATTTT
CAWSIGGGDTQYF
>TRBJ2-3|TRBV13|TRBD1|.
TGTGCCAGCAGCTCCCGGGGCGCCGACAGGGGTGGGGCAGATACGCAGTATTTT
CASSSRGADRGGADTQYF
>TRBJ2-5|TRBV7-9|.|.
TGTGCCAGCCTGACGGGGTACCAAGAGACCCAGTACTTC
CASLTGYQETQYF
>TRBJ2-7|TRBV18|TRBD2|.
TGTGCCAGCTCATACTCGAGCGGGGGCGGAAACCGTTACGAGCAGTACTTC
CASSYSSGGGNRYEQYF
>TRBJ2-5|TRBV25-1|TRBD1|.
TGTGCCAGCAGTGTCGCCCAGGGGGCGGGTGAAGAGACCCAGTACTTC
CASSVAQGAGEETQYF
>TRBJ1-1|TRBV7-2|.|.
TGTGCCAGCAGCTTAGCTTCGAAGGGGACTGAAGCTTTCTTT
CASSLASKGTEAFF
>TRBJ2-7|TRBV28|.|once
TGTGCCAGCAGTACCGGGTCTTCCTACGAGCAGTACTTC
CASSTGSSYEQYF